The T cell receptor beta chain under discussion was sequenced for a study of blood T cell repertoires in COVID-19. Overall study context: Researchers got acute and convalescent COVID-19 samples from the United States, Italy and Spain.

CDR3 size: 14 residues. The V gene lost 2 bases and the J gene lost 4 bases, with 9 bases spanning the gap. Germline lookup yields CDR1 SGHNT and CDR2 YYREEE (reference sequence). This clone was observed a single time. Methods used by the authors: Using reference gene primer amplification, nucleated cell counts were estimated. This table comes from immunoSEQ multiplex PCR, and its TCRdb copy is limited to in-frame clones, with some not included. V and J calls and clone size follow that table, whereas D and trimming were derived from the DNA. Of about 360,000 clones listed, around 90% are singletons. This TCR was sampled from a human donor in a cohort sampled during active COVID-19. Material: peripheral blood. V is TRBV5-4 and J is TRBJ1-4; D gene unclear. The CDR3 DNA reads as TGTGCCAGCAGCTTCGGCAGGCATAATGAAAAACTGTTTTTT. This gives the protein CASSFGRHNEKLFF.